This T cell receptor (beta chain) was documented in a study of blood T cell repertoires in COVID-19. This clone was counted a single time. Trimming left V 4 bases short and J 6 bases short, with 14 bases between. CDR3 size: 13 residues. Germline loops: CDR1 SGHNT, CDR2 YYREEE (reference sequence). Assay used: immunoSEQ multiplex PCR; TCRdb lists only in-frame clones, some missing. The data contain about 67,000 clones, roughly nine tenths of them seen just once; the ten biggest clones take up roughly 4%. The clonotype was recovered from a man aged 50-60 years with active COVID-19. The chain has TRBV5-4 and TRBJ2-7; D unresolved. The material sequenced was peripheral blood. DNA for the CDR3: TGTGCCAGCAGCCCCCGTAGTTCACGCGAGCAGTACTTC. Its protein product is CASSPRSSREQYF. Complete variable domain (other parts from reference TRBV5-4 and TRBJ2-7): ETGVTQSPTHLIKTRGQQVTLRCSSQSGHNTVSWYQQALGQGPQFIFQYYREEENGRGNFPPRFSGLQFPNYSSELNVNALELDDSALYLCASSPRSSREQYFGPGTRLTVT.